This TCR beta chain was profiled in a study of shared clonotypes between healthy human individuals. This clone was seen just once. As yet, its antigen is unknown. Study-level results: Clonotype sharing among donors was thought likely to change with sequencing depth.

Method: immunoSEQ multiplex PCR; TCRdb's copy keeps in-frame clones and lacks some. The sample has about 960,000 clones, over 75% seen once. Per germline, CDR1 SGHAT and CDR2 FQNNGV. The CDR3 covers 11 residues. Trimming took off 1 base at V and 6 bases at J, with 4 bases between the two ends. This TCR was recovered from a man younger than 35 in good health. Sequenced: memory CD4+ T cells sorted from blood. Subset defined: CD45RA-negative fraction. This chain links TRBV11-2 with TRBJ2-7; D is undetermined. CDR3 in amino acids: CASSLVTEQYF. In DNA, the CDR3 is TGTGCCAGCAGCTTAGTAACCGAGCAGTACTTC. Based on the CDR3 plus reference TRBV11-2 and TRBJ2-7, the full variable domain is EAGVAQSPRYKIIEKRQSVAFWCNPISGHATLYWYQQILGQGPKLLIQFQNNGVVDDSQLPKDRFSAERLKGVDSTLKIQPAKLEDSAVYLCASSLVTEQYFGPGTRLTVT.